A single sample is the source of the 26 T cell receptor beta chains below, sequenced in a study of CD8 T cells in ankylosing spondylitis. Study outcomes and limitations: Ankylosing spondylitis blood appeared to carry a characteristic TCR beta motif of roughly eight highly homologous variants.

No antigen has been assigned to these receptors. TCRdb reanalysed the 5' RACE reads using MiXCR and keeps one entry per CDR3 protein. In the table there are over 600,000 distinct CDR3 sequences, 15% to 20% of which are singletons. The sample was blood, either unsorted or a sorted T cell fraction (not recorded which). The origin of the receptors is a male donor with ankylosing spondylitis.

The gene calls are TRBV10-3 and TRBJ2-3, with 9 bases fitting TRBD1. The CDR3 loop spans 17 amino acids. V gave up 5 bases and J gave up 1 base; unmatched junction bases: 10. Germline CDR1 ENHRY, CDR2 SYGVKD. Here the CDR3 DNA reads TGTGCCATCAGTCCCGGGACAGGGAAGGGAGGCACAGATACGCAGTATTTT. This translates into CAISPGTGKGGTDTQYF.

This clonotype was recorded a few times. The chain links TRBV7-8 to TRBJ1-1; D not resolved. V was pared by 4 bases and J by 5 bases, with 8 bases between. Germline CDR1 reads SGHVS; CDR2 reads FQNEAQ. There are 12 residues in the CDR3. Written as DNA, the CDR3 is TGTGCCAGCAGCTGGGCGCGGACTGAAGCTTTCTTT. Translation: CASSWARTEAFF.

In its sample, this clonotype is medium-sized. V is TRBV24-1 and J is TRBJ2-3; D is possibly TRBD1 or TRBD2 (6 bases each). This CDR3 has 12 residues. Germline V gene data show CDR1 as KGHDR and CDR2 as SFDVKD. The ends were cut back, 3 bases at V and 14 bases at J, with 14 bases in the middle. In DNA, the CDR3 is TGTGCCACCAGTGATGACGGGGGCTCACGGTATTTT. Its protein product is CATSDDGGSRYF.

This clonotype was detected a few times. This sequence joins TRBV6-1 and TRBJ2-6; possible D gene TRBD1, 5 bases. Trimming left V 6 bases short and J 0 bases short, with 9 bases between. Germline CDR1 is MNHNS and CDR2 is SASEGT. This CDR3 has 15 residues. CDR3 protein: CASRGPSSGANVLTF. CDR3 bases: TGTGCCAGCAGGGGGCCTAGCTCTGGGGCCAACGTCCTGACTTTC.

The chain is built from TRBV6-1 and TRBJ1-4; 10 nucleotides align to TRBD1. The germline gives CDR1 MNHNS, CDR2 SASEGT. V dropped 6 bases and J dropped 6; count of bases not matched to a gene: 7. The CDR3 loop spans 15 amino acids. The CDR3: CASRLTTGGYEKLFF. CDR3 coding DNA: TGTGCCAGCAGGCTCACGACAGGGGGCTATGAAAAACTGTTTTTT.

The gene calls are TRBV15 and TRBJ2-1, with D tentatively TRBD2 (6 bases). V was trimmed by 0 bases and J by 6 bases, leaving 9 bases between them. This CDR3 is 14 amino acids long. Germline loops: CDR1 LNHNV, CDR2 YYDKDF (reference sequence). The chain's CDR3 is CATSRDVGGNEQFF. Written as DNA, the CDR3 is TGTGCCACCAGCAGAGATGTCGGGGGCAATGAGCAGTTCTTC.

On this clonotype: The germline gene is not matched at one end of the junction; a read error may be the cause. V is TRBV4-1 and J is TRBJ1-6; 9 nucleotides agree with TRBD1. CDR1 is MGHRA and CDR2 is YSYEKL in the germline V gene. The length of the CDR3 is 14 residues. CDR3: CASSQRTGVSPLRF. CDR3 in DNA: TGCGCCAGCAGCCAAAGGACAGGGGTTTCACCCCTCCGCTTT.

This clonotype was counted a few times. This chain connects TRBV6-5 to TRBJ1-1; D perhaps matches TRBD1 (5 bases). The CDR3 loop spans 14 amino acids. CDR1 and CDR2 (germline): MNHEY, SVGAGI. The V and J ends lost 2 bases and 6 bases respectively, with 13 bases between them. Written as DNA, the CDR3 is TGTGCCAGCAGTTACGGGACCCTGGGCCCTGAAGCTTTCTTT. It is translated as CASSYGTLGPEAFF.

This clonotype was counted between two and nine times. The CDR3: CASSQGNRGLETQYF. The CDR3, as DNA: TGCGCCAGCAGCCAAGGCAACAGGGGGCTGGAGACCCAGTACTTC. The chain employs TRBV4-1 and TRBJ2-5; TRBD1 matches 9 bases. The germline gives CDR1 MGHRA, CDR2 YSYEKL. The CDR3 is 15 amino acids. Trimming removed 1 base from V and 5 bases from J; junction bases left unmatched: 5.

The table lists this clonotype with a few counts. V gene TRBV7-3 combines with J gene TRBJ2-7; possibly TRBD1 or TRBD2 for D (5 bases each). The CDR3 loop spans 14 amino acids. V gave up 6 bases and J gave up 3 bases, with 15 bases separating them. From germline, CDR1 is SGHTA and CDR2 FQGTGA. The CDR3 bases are TGTGCCAGCAGATCCCGGGACCCCGGCTACGAGCAGTACTTC. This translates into CASRSRDPGYEQYF. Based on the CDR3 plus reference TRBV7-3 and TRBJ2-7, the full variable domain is GAGVSQTPSNKVTEKGKYVELRCDPISGHTALYWYRQSLGQGPEFLIYFQGTGAADDSGLPNDRFFAVRPEGSVSTLKIQRTERGDSAVYLCASRSRDPGYEQYFGPGTRLTVT.

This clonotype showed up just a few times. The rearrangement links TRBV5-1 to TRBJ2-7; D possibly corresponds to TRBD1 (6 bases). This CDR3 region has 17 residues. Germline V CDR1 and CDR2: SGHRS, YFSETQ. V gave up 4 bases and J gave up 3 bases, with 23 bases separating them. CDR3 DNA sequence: TGCGCCAGCAGCCTAATGGGGGCAGGGTCCGAGGGCTACGAGCAGTACTTC. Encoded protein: CASSLMGAGSEGYEQYF.

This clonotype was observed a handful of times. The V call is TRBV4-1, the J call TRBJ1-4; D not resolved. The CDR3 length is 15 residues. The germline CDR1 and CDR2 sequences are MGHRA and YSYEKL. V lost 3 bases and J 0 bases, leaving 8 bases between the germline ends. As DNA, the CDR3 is TGCGCCAGCAGCCAGCTAGGTGCAACTAATGAAAAACTGTTTTTT. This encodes CASSQLGATNEKLFF.

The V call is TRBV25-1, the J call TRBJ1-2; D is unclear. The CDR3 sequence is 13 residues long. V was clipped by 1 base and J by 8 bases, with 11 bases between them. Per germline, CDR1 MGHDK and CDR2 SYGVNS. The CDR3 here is CASSEWGGNGYTF. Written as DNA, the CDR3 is TGTGCCAGCAGTGAATGGGGAGGGAACGGCTACACCTTC.

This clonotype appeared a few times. DNA of the CDR3: TGTGCCAGCAGTTACACACGACAGCACACGCCCTACAATGAGCAGTTCTTC. Amino acids: CASSYTRQHTPYNEQFF. The rearrangement uses TRBV6-5 and TRBJ2-1, with a weak D call TRBD1 (5 bases). In germline, CDR1 is MNHEY, CDR2 SVGAGI. Deletions cut 2 bases from V and 2 bases from J, with 16 bases between. CDR3 size: 17 residues.

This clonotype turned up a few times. CDR3 bases: TGCAGCGTTGTTGTGCGCCCTGGGGCATACGATGGCTACACCTTC. It encodes CSVVVRPGAYDGYTF. The rearrangement uses TRBV29-1 and TRBJ1-2; a possible D gene is TRBD1 (5 bases). The V gene's germline CDR1 is SQVTM and CDR2 ANQGSEA. The V gene lost 4 bases and the J gene lost 6 bases, with 21 bases spanning the gap. CDR3 size: 15 residues.

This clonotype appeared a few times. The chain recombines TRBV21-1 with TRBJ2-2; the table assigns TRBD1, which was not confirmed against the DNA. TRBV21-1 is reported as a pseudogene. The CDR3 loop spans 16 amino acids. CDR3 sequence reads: CASSKGDIWNTGELFF. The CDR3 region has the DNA TGTGCCAGCAGCAAGGGGGACATCTGGAACACCGGGGAGCTGTTTTTT.

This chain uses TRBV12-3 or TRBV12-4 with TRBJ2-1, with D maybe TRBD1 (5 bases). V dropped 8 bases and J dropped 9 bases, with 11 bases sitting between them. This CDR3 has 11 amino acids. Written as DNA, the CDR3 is TGTGCCAGCGGTCCTAGGGGTGAGCAGTTCTTC. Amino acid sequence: CASGPRGEQFF.

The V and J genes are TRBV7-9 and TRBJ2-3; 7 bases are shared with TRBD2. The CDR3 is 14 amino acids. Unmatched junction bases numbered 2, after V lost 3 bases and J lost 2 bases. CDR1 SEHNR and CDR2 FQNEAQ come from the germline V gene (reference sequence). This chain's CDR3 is CASSLLADTDTQYF. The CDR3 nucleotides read TGTGCCAGCAGCTTGCTAGCGGACACAGATACGCAGTATTTT.

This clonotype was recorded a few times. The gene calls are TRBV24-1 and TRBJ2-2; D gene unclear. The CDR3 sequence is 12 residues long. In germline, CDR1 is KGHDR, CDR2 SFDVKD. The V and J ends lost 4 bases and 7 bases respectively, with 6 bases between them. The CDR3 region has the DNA TGTGCCACCAGTGAAGGGTTCGGGGAGCTGTTTTTT. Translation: CATSEGFGELFF.

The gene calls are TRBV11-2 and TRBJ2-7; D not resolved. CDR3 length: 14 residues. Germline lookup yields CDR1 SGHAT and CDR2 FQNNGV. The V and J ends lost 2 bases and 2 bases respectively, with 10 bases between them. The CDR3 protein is CASSLNSGPYEQYF. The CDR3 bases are TGTGCCAGCAGCTTAAACTCAGGCCCCTACGAGCAGTACTTC.

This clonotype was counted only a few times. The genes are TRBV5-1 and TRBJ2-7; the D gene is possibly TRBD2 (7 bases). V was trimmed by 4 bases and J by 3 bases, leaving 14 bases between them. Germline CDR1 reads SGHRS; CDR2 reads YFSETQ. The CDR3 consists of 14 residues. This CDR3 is CASSRGGDFYEQYF. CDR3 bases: TGCGCCAGCAGCCGAGGGGGGGACTTCTACGAGCAGTACTTC.

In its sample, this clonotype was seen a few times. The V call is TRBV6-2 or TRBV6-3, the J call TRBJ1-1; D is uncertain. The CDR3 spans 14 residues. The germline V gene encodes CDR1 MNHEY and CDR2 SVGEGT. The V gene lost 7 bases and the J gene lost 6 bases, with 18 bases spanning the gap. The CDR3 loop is CASTQVVREAEAFF. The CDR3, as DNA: TGTGCCAGCACCCAAGTGGTAAGGGAAGCTGAAGCTTTCTTT.

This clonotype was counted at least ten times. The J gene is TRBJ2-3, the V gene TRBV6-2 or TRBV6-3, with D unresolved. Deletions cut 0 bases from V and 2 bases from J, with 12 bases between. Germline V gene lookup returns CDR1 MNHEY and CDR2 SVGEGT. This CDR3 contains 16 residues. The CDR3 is CASSYSTPSYTDTQYF. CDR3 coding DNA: TGTGCCAGCAGTTACTCTACCCCGTCCTACACAGATACGCAGTATTTT.

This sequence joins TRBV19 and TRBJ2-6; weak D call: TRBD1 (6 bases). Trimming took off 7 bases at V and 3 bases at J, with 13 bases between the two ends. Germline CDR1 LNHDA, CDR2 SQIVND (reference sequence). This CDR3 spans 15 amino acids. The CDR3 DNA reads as TGTGCCAGTAACTCGCAGGGGAGTGGGGCCAACGTCCTGACTTTC. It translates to CASNSQGSGANVLTF.

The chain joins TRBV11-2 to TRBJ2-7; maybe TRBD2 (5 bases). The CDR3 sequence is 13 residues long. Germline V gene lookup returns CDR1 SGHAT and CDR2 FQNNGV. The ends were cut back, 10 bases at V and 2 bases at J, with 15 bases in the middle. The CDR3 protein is CATGRVRAYEQYF. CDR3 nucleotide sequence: TGTGCCACCGGAAGGGTGAGGGCCTACGAGCAGTACTTC. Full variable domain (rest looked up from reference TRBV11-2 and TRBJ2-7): EAGVAQSPRYKIIEKRQSVAFWCNPISGHATLYWYQQILGQGPKLLIQFQNNGVVDDSQLPKDRFSAERLKGVDSTLKIQPAKLEDSAVYLCATGRVRAYEQYFGPGTRLTVT.

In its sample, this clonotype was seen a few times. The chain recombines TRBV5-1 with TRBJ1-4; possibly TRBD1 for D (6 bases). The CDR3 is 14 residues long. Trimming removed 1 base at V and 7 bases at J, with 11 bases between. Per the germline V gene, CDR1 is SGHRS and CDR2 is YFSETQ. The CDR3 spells CASSLSGTSEKLFF. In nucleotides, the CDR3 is TGCGCCAGCAGCTTGTCCGGGACAAGTGAAAAACTGTTTTTT.